Following are 17 T cell receptor beta chains from one sample sequenced in a study of spatial heterogeneity in lung cancer. The sample's time point: blood at routine non-recurrence follow-up after resection. TCRdb fed the 5' RACE reads into MiXCR, producing one record per CDR3 protein. This table holds around 27,000 distinct CDR3 sequences, roughly 5% found once. The sample consisted of PBMCs, taken at follow-up. The receptors stem from a female donor with early-stage non-small cell lung cancer.

This clonotype was detected many times. The rearrangement uses TRBV6-5 and TRBJ1-5; D may be TRBD1 (5 bases). V gave up 6 bases and J gave up 0 bases, with 9 bases separating them. The CDR3 extends over 14 amino acids. Germline lookup yields CDR1 MNHEY and CDR2 SVGAGI. For the CDR3, the DNA is TGTGCCAGCAGGAGACAGTATAGCAATCAGCCCCAGCATTTT. This gives the protein CASRRQYSNQPQHF.

Ten or more counts support this clonotype. The chain recombines TRBV12-3 or TRBV12-4 with TRBJ1-5, with D uncertain. The CDR3 is made up of 13 amino acids. With 1 base removed from V and 3 bases from J, the gap between germline ends came to 4 bases. The CDR3 region has the DNA TGTGCCAGCAGTTTAGGGCCCAATCAGCCCCAGCATTTT. The encoded protein is CASSLGPNQPQHF.

At least ten counts were recorded for this clonotype. This chain joins TRBV5-1 and TRBJ2-3; D uncertain. CDR1 SGHRS and CDR2 YFSETQ come from the germline V gene. The CDR3 runs 14 residues. Trimming removed 4 bases at V and 3 bases at J, with 12 bases between. CDR3 nucleotides: TGCGCCAGCAGCCCGCCTGGTAGTACAGATACGCAGTATTTT. Its protein product is CASSPPGSTDTQYF.

This clonotype has a count of ten or more. V gene TRBV7-8 combines with J gene TRBJ2-3, with D possibly being TRBD1 or TRBD2 (5 bases each). Trimming removed 0 bases from V and 1 base from J, with 14 bases in between. The CDR3 is 17 amino acids. CDR1 is SGHVS, CDR2 FQNEAQ, per germline. The CDR3 sequence: CASSLALAGSGTDTQYF. The CDR3 DNA sequence: TGTGCCAGCAGCTTAGCCCTCGCAGGGAGTGGCACAGATACGCAGTATTTT.

At least ten counts were recorded for this clonotype. The chain recombines TRBV5-1 with TRBJ2-3; 12 bases align to TRBD2. The germline V gene encodes CDR1 SGHRS and CDR2 YFSETQ. The CDR3 extends over 16 amino acids. V was pared by 3 bases and J by 2 bases, with 4 bases of the junction left unmatched. The CDR3 DNA sequence: TGCGCCAGCAGCTCAGGACTAGCGGGGAACACAGATACGCAGTATTTT. It translates to CASSSGLAGNTDTQYF. Drawing the rest from reference TRBV5-1 and TRBJ2-3, the complete variable domain is KAGVTQTPRYLIKTRGQQVTLSCSPISGHRSVSWYQQTPGQGLQFLFEYFSETQRNKGNFPGRFSGRQFSNSRSEMNVSTLELGDSALYLCASSSGLAGNTDTQYFGPGTRLTVL.

This clonotype was found a few times. The chain uses TRBV2 and TRBJ2-3; 7 bases fit TRBD2. In germline, CDR1 is SNHLY, CDR2 FYNNEI. V shed 8 bases, J shed 3 bases, and the junction held 11 bases outside the gene matches. This CDR3 contains 15 residues. The CDR3 DNA reads TGTGCCAGCGGACTCTTAGCGGGTGCAACAGATACGCAGTATTTT. This sequence encodes CASGLLAGATDTQYF.

The sample holds many counts of this clonotype. The chain carries TRBV10-3 and TRBJ2-7; D ambiguous. CDR1 is ENHRY, CDR2 SYGVKD, per germline. V lost 11 bases, J lost 0 bases, and 20 bases lay in between. The CDR3 extends over 15 amino acids. The CDR3, as DNA: TGTGCCCCCCTACCGGGCGTTCTCGGCTCCTACGAGCAGTACTTC. As protein: CAPLPGVLGSYEQYF.

The chain is built from TRBV18 and TRBJ2-4; perhaps TRBD2 as D (5 bases). The germline V and J ends were trimmed by 2 bases and 6 bases, with 17 bases remaining between them. The CDR3 consists of 16 residues. Germline V gene data show CDR1 as KGHSH and CDR2 as LQKENI. CDR3 DNA: TGTGCCAGCTCACCAAGCCTTGGTAGAGGGAGAAACATTCAGTACTTC. As protein: CASSPSLGRGRNIQYF.

The sample holds many counts of this clonotype. The CDR3 DNA is TGTGCCAGCAGCCCGGGGACTGCGAACAATGAGCAGTTCTTC. Translation gives CASSPGTANNEQFF. The chain carries TRBV7-2 and TRBJ2-1, with D perhaps TRBD2 (6 bases). V was clipped by 5 bases and J by 5 bases, with 13 bases between them. The CDR3 consists of 14 residues. CDR1 and CDR2 (germline): SGHTA, FQGNSA.

The sample holds a few counts of this clonotype. The chain combines TRBV7-9 with TRBJ2-7; unclear D gene. CDR1 and CDR2 from the germline V gene are SEHNR and FQNEAQ (reference sequence). The CDR3 totals 14 residues. V gave up 5 bases and J gave up 4 bases, with 15 bases separating them. The CDR3 loop is CASSPPRTGYEQYF. DNA of the CDR3: TGTGCCAGCAGCCCCCCCCGGACGGGTTACGAGCAGTACTTC.

This clonotype was counted many times. The chain combines TRBV20-1 with TRBJ1-5; D unresolved. V shed 6 bases and J shed 5 bases, with 17 bases lying between them. The CDR3 loop spans 14 amino acids. Germline assignment: CDR1 DFQATT and CDR2 SNEGSKA (reference sequence). The CDR3 nucleotides read TGCAGTGCCACGGGCGCCGAGGTTTATCAGCCCCAGCATTTT. Protein sequence: CSATGAEVYQPQHF.

This clonotype was seen repeatedly, ten times or more. This chain uses TRBV21-1 with TRBJ2-7; the table's D call TRBD1 went unverified against the DNA. TRBV21-1 is noted as a pseudogene. The CDR3 spans 18 residues. The CDR3 is CASSKSRTGGLLSYEQYF. In nucleotides, the CDR3 is TGTGCCAGCAGCAAGAGTCGGACAGGGGGCCTCCTCTCCTACGAGCAGTACTTC.

The chain employs TRBV9 and TRBJ1-3; no clear D gene. This CDR3 region has 13 residues. The V end lost 4 bases, the J end lost 4 bases, and 9 bases lay between the germline ends. Germline-derived CDR1 and CDR2 are SGDLS and YYNGEE. CDR3 nucleotides: TGTGCCAGCAGCCCCGACCCCGGAAACACCATATATTTT. Translated: CASSPDPGNTIYF.

This clonotype was seen many times. This chain uses TRBV12-3 or TRBV12-4 with TRBJ2-5; the D gene is possibly TRBD1 (6 bases). V lost 4 bases and J 5 bases, leaving 14 bases between the germline ends. The CDR3 totals 14 residues. CDR3 amino acids: CASSSSTGWETQYF. The CDR3 DNA reads as TGTGCCAGCAGTTCATCGACAGGATGGGAGACCCAGTACTTC.

In its sample, this clonotype was seen many times. The chain combines TRBV6-6 with TRBJ2-5, with 9 bases aligning to TRBD2. The CDR3 runs 15 residues. The V gene's germline CDR1 is MNHNY and CDR2 SVGAGI (reference sequence). Trimming at V came to 8 bases and at J to 4 bases, leaving 11 bases not matched to a gene. The DNA for the CDR3 is TGTGCCAGCGCTATAGGTGGAGCGGGGGGAGAGACCCAGTACTTC. Translation gives CASAIGGAGGETQYF.

In its sample, this clonotype was seen a few times. This chain joins TRBV7-2 and TRBJ1-2; D is perhaps TRBD1 (5 bases). CDR1 and CDR2 (germline): SGHTA, FQGNSA. This CDR3 is 15 amino acids long. Deletions cut 0 bases from V and 4 bases from J, with 12 bases between. CDR3 in DNA: TGTGCCAGCAGCTTAGCCCCCCGGGGGGTCTATGGCTACACCTTC. This codes for CASSLAPRGVYGYTF.

Ten or more counts support this clonotype. This sequence joins TRBV19 and TRBJ1-2; a weak D match, TRBD1 (5 bases). The CDR3 spans 14 residues. V shed 9 bases and J shed 6 bases, with 20 bases lying between them. Germline V gene sequence: CDR1 LNHDA, CDR2 SQIVND (reference sequence). The CDR3 DNA sequence: TGTGCCAGCACCAAACCGGGGGGAACGGATGGCTACACCTTC. It yields the protein CASTKPGGTDGYTF. Full variable domain (missing parts from reference TRBV19 and TRBJ1-2): DGGITQSPKYLFRKEGQNVTLSCEQNLNHDAMYWYRQDPGQGLRLIYYSQIVNDFQKGDIAEGYSVSREKKESFPLTVTSAQKNPTAFYLCASTKPGGTDGYTFGSGTRLTVV.